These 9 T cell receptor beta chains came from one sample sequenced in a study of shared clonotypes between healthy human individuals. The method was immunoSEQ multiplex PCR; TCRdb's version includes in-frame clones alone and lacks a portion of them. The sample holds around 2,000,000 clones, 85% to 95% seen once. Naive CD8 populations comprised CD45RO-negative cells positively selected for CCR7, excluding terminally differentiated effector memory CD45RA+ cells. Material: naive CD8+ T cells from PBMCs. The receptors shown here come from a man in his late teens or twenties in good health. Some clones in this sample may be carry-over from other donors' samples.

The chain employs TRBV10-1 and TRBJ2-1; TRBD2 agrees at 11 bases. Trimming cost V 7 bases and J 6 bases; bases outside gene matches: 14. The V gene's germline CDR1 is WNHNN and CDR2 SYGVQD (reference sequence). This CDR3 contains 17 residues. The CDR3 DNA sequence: TGCGCCAGCACCTCAGCCGGGACTAGCGGCCAAGTCAATGAGCAGTTCTTC. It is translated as CASTSAGTSGQVNEQFF.

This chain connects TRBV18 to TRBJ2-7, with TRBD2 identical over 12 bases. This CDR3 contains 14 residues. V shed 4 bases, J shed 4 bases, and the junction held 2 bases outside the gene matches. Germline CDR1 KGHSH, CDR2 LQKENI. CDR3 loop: CASSQTSGSYEQYF. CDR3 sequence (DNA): TGTGCCAGCTCACAGACTAGCGGGAGTTACGAGCAGTACTTC.

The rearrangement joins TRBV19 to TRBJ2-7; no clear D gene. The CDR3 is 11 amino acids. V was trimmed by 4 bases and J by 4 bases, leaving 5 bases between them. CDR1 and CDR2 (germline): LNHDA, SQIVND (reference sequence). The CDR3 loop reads CASSSDYEQYF. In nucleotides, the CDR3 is TGTGCCAGTAGTAGTGATTACGAGCAGTACTTC.

The CDR3 DNA follows: TGTGCCAGCAGTCCCCCCGGGTATTCCTACGAGCAGTACTTC. Protein sequence: CASSPPGYSYEQYF. The J gene is TRBJ2-7, the V gene TRBV28; D not certain. The ends were cut back, 5 bases at V and 1 base at J, with 12 bases in the middle. This CDR3 contains 14 residues. Germline lookup yields CDR1 MDHEN and CDR2 SYDVKM.

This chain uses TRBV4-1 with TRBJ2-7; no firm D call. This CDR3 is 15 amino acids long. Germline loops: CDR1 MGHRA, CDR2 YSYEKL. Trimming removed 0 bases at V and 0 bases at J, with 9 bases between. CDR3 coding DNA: TGCGCCAGCAGCCAAGAATACCTGGGCTCCTACGAGCAGTACTTC. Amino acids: CASSQEYLGSYEQYF.

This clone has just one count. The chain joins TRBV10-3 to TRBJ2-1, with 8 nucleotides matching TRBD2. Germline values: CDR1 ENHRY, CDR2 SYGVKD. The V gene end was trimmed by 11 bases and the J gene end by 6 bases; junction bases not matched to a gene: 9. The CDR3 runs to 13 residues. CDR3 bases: TGTGCCGTACTAGCGGTCCTCGGCAATGAGCAGTTCTTC. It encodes CAVLAVLGNEQFF.

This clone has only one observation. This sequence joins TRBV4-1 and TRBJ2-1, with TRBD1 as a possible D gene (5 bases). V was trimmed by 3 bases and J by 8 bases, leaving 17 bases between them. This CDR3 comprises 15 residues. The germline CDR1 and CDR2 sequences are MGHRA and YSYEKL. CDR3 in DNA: TGCGCCAGCAGCCATGCCCCTCAGGGCGTGGATGAGCAGTTCTTC. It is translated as CASSHAPQGVDEQFF.

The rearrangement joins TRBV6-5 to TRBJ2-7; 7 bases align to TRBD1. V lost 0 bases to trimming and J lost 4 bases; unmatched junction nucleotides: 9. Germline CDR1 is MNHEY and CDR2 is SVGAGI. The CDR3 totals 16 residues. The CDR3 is CASSYSFRTGLYEQYF. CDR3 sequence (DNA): TGTGCCAGCAGTTACTCGTTCCGGACAGGTCTGTACGAGCAGTACTTC.

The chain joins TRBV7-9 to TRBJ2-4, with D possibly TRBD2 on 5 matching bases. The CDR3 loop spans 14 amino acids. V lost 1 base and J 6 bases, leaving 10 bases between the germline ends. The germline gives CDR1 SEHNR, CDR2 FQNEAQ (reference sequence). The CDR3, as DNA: TGTGCCAGCAGCTTAGGGCTAGCCGCAAACATTCAGTACTTC. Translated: CASSLGLAANIQYF.